What follows are 13 T cell receptor beta chains derived from one specimen sequenced in a study of T cell responses to AZD1222 COVID-19 vaccine. Produced via immunoSEQ multiplex PCR; TCRdb's table is partial and in-frame only. This table has approximately 100,000 clones, about 89% appearing once. The material was peripheral blood, obtained on day 0 of AZD1222 vaccination. Receptors were obtained from an adult in good health.

V gene TRBV6-5 combines with J gene TRBJ1-6, with D unclear. Per the germline V gene, CDR1 is MNHEY and CDR2 is SVGAGI. CDR3 length equals 15 residues. Trimming removed 6 bases at V and 2 bases at J, with 11 bases between. This chain's CDR3 is CASRGDGTYNSPLHF. The CDR3 DNA sequence: TGTGCCAGCAGGGGAGACGGCACCTATAATTCACCCCTCCACTTT.

Written as DNA, the CDR3 is TGTGCCAGCAGATTCGGGCCTAGGGATGAAAAACTGTTTTTT. It is translated as CASRFGPRDEKLFF. The rearrangement uses TRBV5-6 and TRBJ1-4; no clear D. The ends were cut back, 5 bases at V and 6 bases at J, with 14 bases in the middle. The CDR3 covers 14 residues. The V gene's germline CDR1 is SGHDT and CDR2 YYEEEE.

This rearrangement joins TRBV11-2 to TRBJ2-7, with D tentatively TRBD1 (6 bases). The CDR3 has 13 amino acids. V lost 5 bases to trimming and J lost 2 bases, with 10 bases between them. The germline gives CDR1 SGHAT, CDR2 FQNNGV. CDR3 sequence (DNA): TGTGCCAGCAGCGGGACATTGACCTACGAGCAGTACTTC. This encodes CASSGTLTYEQYF.

The chain uses TRBV4-2 and TRBJ2-5; D may be TRBD1 (6 bases). Germline V gene lookup returns CDR1 LGHNA and CDR2 YNFKEQ. This CDR3 has 16 residues. The germline V and J ends were trimmed by 0 bases and 1 base, with 12 bases remaining between them. In nucleotides, the CDR3 is TGTGCCAGCAGCCAAGATAGGAGAGGGGGCCAAGAGACCCAGTACTTC. It codes for CASSQDRRGGQETQYF.

The V gene is TRBV5-4, the J gene TRBJ1-1, with TRBD1 as a possible D gene (6 bases). V was pared by 4 bases and J by 1 base, with 11 bases between. Germline values: CDR1 SGHNT, CDR2 YYREEE (reference sequence). This CDR3 is built from 14 residues. The CDR3 region is CASSIPGANTEAFF. CDR3 nucleotides: TGTGCCAGCAGCATCCCGGGGGCGAACACTGAAGCTTTCTTT.

The V call is TRBV18, the J call TRBJ2-2; no clear D. Per the germline V gene, CDR1 is KGHSH and CDR2 is LQKENI. The CDR3 length is 12 residues. The V and J ends lost 2 bases and 2 bases respectively, with 0 bases between them. The CDR3 DNA follows: TGTGCCAGCTCACCAAACACCGGGGAGCTGTTTTTT. It codes for CASSPNTGELFF.

The chain couples TRBV28 to TRBJ2-7; D is uncertain. Between the trimmed V and J ends, which lost 7 bases and 7 bases, there was a span of 14 bases. CDR1 is MDHEN, CDR2 SYDVKM, per germline. The CDR3 is made up of 12 amino acids. The CDR3 coding sequence is TGTGCCAGCACCCTAATGCATGGAGAGCAGTACTTC. It codes for CASTLMHGEQYF.

This clone came up a few times. This chain joins TRBV3-1 (or the pseudogene TRBV3-2) and TRBJ1-5; D is ambiguous. Germline CDR1 and CDR2: LGHDT and YNNKEL (reference sequence). The CDR3 length is 17 residues. Trimming removed 1 base at V and 0 bases at J, with 13 bases between. The DNA for the CDR3 is TGTGCCAGCAGCCAAGGTTGGGCGGGCTATAGCAATCAGCCCCAGCATTTT. Translated, it gives CASSQGWAGYSNQPQHF.

This chain uses TRBV14 with TRBJ2-5; D remains unclear. V was cut by 0 bases and J by 3 bases, with 8 bases left in between. The CDR3 runs to 14 residues. CDR1 and CDR2 (germline): SGHDN, FVKESK. In DNA, the CDR3 is TGTGCCAGCAGCCAAGACTTAATTAAAGAGACCCAGTACTTC. Residues: CASSQDLIKETQYF.

The chain links TRBV6-1 to TRBJ2-3; D gene ambiguous. The V gene lost 6 bases and the J gene lost 4 bases, with 14 bases spanning the gap. CDR1 MNHNS and CDR2 SASEGT come from the germline V gene. The CDR3 covers 14 residues. The chain's CDR3 is CASSPGVLADTQYF. The CDR3 nucleotides are TGTGCCAGCAGCCCAGGCGTCTTAGCAGATACGCAGTATTTT.

V and J are TRBV6-5 and TRBJ1-5, with TRBD1 matching 7 bases. Germline CDR1 and CDR2: MNHEY and SVGAGI. Germline trimming cut 5 bases from V and 6 bases from J; bases unmatched to any gene: 7. The CDR3 sequence is 14 residues long. As DNA, the CDR3 is TGTGCCAGCAGTCAGGGACAGCCTCTTCAGCCCCAGCATTTT. Protein product: CASSQGQPLQPQHF.

The V and J genes are TRBV5-1 and TRBJ2-5, with 7 bases fitting TRBD2. Germline V gene data show CDR1 as SGHRS and CDR2 as YFSETQ. Trimming removed 1 base from V and 1 base from J; junction bases left unmatched: 7. The CDR3 is 16 residues long. The CDR3 coding sequence is TGCGCCAGCAGCTTGAGGCTAGCGGCAGTCCAAGAGACCCAGTACTTC. Translation: CASSLRLAAVQETQYF.

V is TRBV2 and J is TRBJ2-1; D is unclear. V lost 2 bases and J 0 bases, leaving 8 bases between the germline ends. The CDR3 length is 15 residues. The V gene's germline CDR1 is SNHLY and CDR2 FYNNEI. The CDR3, as DNA: TGTGCCAGCAGTGAACAGCCTGTCTCCTACAATGAGCAGTTCTTC. This encodes CASSEQPVSYNEQFF.